This T cell receptor beta chain was observed in a study of T cells after somatic rescue of genetic block. Using immunoSEQ multiplex PCR, the repertoire was profiled, and TCRdb retains in-frame clones only, with some absent. The sample records roughly 14,000 clones, 72% being singletons. V dropped 3 bases and J dropped 5; count of bases not matched to a gene: 4. Per germline, CDR1 SGDLS and CDR2 YYNGEE. The CDR3 loop spans 15 amino acids. This clone was detected a few times. Material for sequencing was peripheral blood mononuclear cells (PBMCs). The rearrangement links TRBV9 to TRBJ2-4; 11 bases are shared with TRBD2. The receptor was derived from a boy younger than 18. This CDR3 is CASSGVAGGQNIQYF. The CDR3 DNA sequence: TGTGCCAGCAGCGGGGTAGCGGGAGGGCAAAACATTCAGTACTTC.